This T cell receptor (beta chain) originates from a study of blood T cells in healthy people across ages. Whole-study context: Template switching recovered approximately one barcoded beta molecule for every two T cells.

The total RNA that was extracted per sample amounted to at least 5 micrograms. Findings of the study overall: Per million T cells, TCR beta diversity dropped roughly linearly as age increased. Diversity was higher, and naive CD4+ cells more numerous, in long-lived donors than in aged donors.

A second PCR, run for about 6 to 11 cycles, used a sample-barcoded 5' primer plus a J-beta primer mix. One entry per CDR3 protein results from TCRdb running MiXCR on the 5' RACE reads. Of 1.8 million or so distinct CDR3 sequences detected, about two fifths appear once; the ten largest clones hold about 23%. Trimming shortened V by 3 bases and J by 2 bases, and 16 bases separated the two germline ends. Germline lookup yields CDR1 SGHKS and CDR2 YYEKEE (reference sequence). The CDR3 extends over 16 amino acids. This clonotype has more than one count but fewer than ten. The antigen is not known. The sample taken for sequencing was blood. The clonotype was recovered from a human donor in good health. This sequence joins TRBV5-5 and TRBJ2-3, with D possibly TRBD1 on 6 matching bases. CDR3 sequence (DNA): TGTGCCAGCAGCTCGCGAAAAGGACAGTTCACAGATACGCAGTATTTT. This codes for CASSSRKGQFTDTQYF.